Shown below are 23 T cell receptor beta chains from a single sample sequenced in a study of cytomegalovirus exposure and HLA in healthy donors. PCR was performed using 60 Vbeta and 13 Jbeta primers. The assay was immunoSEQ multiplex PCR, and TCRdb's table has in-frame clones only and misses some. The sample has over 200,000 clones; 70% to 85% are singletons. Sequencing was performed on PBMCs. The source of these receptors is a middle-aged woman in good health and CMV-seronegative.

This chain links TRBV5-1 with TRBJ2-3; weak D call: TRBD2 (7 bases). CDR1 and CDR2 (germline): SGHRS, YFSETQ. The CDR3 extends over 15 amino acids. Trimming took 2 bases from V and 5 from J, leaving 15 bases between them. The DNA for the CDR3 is TGCGCCAGCAGCTTAATTGGGGGGGCGGGAGATACGCAGTATTTT. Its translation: CASSLIGGAGDTQYF. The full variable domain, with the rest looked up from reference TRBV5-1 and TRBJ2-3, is KAGVTQTPRYLIKTRGQQVTLSCSPISGHRSVSWYQQTPGQGLQFLFEYFSETQRNKGNFPGRFSGRQFSNSRSEMNVSTLELGDSALYLCASSLIGGAGDTQYFGPGTRLTVL.

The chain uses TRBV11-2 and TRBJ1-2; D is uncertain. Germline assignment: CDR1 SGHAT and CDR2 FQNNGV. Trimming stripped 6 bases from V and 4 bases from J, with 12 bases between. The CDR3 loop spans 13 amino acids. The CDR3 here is CASSERNLYGYTF. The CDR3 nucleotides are TGTGCCAGCAGTGAGAGGAATCTCTATGGCTACACCTTC.

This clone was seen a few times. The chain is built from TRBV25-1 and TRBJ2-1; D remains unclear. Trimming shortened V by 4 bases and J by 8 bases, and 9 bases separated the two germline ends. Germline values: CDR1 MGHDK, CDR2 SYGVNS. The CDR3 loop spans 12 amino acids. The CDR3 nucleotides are TGTGCCAGCAGTGGATCGGTGTATGAGCAGTTCTTC. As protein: CASSGSVYEQFF. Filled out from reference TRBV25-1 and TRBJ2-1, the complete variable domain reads EADIYQTPRYLVIGTGKKITLECSQTMGHDKMYWYQQDPGMELHLIHYSYGVNSTEKGDLSSESTVSRIRTEHFPLTLESARPSHTSQYLCASSGSVYEQFFGPGTRLTVL.

The CDR3: CASSQESGYHGYTF. The DNA for the CDR3 is TGTGCCAGCAGCCAAGAGTCAGGGTATCATGGCTACACCTTC. The chain joins TRBV4-2 to TRBJ1-2; tentatively, D is TRBD1 (5 bases). Germline CDR1 is LGHNA and CDR2 is YNFKEQ. V gave up 0 bases and J gave up 6 bases, with 11 bases separating them. CDR3 size: 14 residues.

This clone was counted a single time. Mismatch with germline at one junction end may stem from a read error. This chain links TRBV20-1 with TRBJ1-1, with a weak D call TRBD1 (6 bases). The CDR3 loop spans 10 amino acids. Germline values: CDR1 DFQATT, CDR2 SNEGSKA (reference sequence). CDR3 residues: CSAARTAAAF. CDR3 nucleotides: TGCAGTGCTGCCCGGACAGCCGCTGCCTTT.

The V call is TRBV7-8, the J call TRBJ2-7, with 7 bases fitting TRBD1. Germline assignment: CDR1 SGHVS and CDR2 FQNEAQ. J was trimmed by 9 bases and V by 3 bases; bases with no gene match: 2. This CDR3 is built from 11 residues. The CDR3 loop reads CASSLTGRQYF. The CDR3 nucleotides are TGTGCCAGCAGCTTGACAGGGCGGCAGTACTTC.

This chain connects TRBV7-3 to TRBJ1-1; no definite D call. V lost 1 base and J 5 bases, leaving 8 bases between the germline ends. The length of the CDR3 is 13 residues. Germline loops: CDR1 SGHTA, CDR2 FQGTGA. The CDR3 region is CASSLSRGTEAFF. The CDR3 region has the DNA TGTGCCAGCAGCTTAAGCAGAGGGACTGAAGCTTTCTTT.

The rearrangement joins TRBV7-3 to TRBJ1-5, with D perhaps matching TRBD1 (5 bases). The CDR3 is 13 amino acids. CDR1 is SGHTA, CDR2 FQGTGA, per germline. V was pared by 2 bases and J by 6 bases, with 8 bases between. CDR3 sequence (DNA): TGTGCCAGCAGCTTAGGGGCAAGTCAGCCCCAGCATTTT. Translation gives CASSLGASQPQHF.

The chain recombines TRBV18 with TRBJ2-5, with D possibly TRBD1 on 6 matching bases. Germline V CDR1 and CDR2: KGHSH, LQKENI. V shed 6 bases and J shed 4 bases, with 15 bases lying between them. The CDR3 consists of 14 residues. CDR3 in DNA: TGTGCCAGCTCTTCGGGTTGGGGGCGAGAGACCCAGTACTTC. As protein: CASSSGWGRETQYF.

Written as DNA, the CDR3 is TGTGCCAGCAGCGCACAATCAAACACTGAAGCTTTCTTT. Its protein product is CASSAQSNTEAFF. V is TRBV7-3 and J is TRBJ1-1; no firm D call. Trimming took 5 bases from V and 2 from J, leaving 9 bases between them. This CDR3 has 13 amino acids. Germline V gene sequence: CDR1 SGHTA, CDR2 FQGTGA.

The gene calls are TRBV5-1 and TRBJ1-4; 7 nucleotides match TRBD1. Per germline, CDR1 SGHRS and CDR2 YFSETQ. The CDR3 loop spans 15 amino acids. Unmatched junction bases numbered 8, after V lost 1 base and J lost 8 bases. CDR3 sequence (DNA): TGCGCCAGCAGCTTGTCGAGGGGGCGAAACGAAAAACTGTTTTTT. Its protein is CASSLSRGRNEKLFF.

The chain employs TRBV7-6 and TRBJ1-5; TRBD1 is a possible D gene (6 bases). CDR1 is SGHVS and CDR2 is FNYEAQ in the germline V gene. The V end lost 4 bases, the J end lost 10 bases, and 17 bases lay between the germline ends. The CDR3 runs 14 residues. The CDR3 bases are TGTGCCAGCAGCTCAGGGACATTTTCGGACCCCCAGCATTTT. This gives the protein CASSSGTFSDPQHF.

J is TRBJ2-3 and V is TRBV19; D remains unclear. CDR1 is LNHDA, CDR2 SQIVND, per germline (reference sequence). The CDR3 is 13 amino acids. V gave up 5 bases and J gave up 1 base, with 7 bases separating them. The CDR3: CASSWLGTDTQYF. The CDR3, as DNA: TGTGCCAGTAGTTGGCTAGGCACAGATACGCAGTATTTT.

DNA of the CDR3: TGTGCCAGCACCCGACAGGGAACTGGGGCCTATGGCTACACCTTC. Protein sequence: CASTRQGTGAYGYTF. V is TRBV7-8 and J is TRBJ1-2; TRBD1 matches 7 bases. The CDR3 spans 15 residues. V trimming: 7 bases; J trimming: 4 bases; junction bases outside the gene matches: 12. Germline V gives CDR1 SGHVS, CDR2 FQNEAQ.

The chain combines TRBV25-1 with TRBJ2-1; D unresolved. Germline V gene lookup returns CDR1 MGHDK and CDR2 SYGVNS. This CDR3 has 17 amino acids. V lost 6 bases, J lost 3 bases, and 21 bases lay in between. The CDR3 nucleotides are TGTGCCAGCAGCCCAAAGACTGCGATAATGCTCTACAATGAGCAGTTCTTC. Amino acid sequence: CASSPKTAIMLYNEQFF.

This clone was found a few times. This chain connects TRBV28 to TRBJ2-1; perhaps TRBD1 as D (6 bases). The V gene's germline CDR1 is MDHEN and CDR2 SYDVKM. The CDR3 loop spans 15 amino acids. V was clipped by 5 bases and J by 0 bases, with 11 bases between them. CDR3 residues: CASSQTGSSYNEQFF. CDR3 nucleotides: TGTGCCAGCAGTCAAACAGGGAGCTCCTACAATGAGCAGTTCTTC.

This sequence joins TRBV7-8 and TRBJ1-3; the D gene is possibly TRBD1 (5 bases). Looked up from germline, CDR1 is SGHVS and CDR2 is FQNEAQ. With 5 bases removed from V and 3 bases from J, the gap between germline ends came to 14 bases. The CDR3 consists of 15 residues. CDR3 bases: TGTGCCAGCAGCCCCCTGGTAGGGGTTGGAAACACCATATATTTT. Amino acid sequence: CASSPLVGVGNTIYF. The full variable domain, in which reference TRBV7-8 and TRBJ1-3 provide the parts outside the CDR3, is GAGVSQSPRYKVAKRGQDVALRCDPISGHVSLFWYQQALGQGPEFLTYFQNEAQLDKSGLPSDRFFAERPEGSVSTLKIQRTQQEDSAVYLCASSPLVGVGNTIYFGEGSWLTVV.

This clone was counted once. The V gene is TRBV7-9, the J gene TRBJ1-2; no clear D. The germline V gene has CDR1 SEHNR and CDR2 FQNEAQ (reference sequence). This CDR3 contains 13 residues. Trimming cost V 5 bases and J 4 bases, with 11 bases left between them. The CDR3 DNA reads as TGTGCCAGCAGCCCGCGAGCCCTCTATGGCTACACCTTC. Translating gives CASSPRALYGYTF.

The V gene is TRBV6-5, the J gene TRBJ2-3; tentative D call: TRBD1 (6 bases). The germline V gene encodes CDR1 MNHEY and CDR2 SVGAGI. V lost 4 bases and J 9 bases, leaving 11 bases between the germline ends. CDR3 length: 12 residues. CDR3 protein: CASSSGAGTQYF. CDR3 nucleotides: TGTGCCAGCAGTTCAGGGGCCGGAACGCAGTATTTT.

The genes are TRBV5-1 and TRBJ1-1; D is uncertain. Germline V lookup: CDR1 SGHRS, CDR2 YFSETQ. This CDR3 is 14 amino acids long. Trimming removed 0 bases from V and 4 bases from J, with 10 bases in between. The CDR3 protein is CASSLVRVGTEAFF. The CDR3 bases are TGCGCCAGCAGCTTGGTGCGGGTGGGCACTGAAGCTTTCTTT.

The CDR3 loop reads CAWSQGETQYF. The CDR3 DNA follows: TGTGCCTGGAGCCAGGGAGAGACCCAGTACTTC. This chain connects TRBV30 to TRBJ2-5; maybe TRBD1 (5 bases). Germline assignment: CDR1 GTSNPN and CDR2 SVGIG (reference sequence). The CDR3 is made up of 11 amino acids. V lost 3 bases to trimming and J lost 4 bases, with 6 bases between them.

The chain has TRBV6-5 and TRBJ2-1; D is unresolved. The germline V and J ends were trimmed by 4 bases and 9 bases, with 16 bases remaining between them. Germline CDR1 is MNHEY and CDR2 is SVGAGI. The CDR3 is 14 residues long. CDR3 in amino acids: CASSFWPKGAEQFF. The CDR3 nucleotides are TGTGCCAGCAGTTTCTGGCCCAAAGGAGCTGAGCAGTTCTTC.

The CDR3 is CASSYGTGVEAFF. The CDR3 DNA reads TGTGCCAGCAGCTACGGGACAGGAGTAGAAGCTTTCTTT. The rearrangement uses TRBV11-2 and TRBJ1-1; TRBD1 matches at 8 bases. With V trimmed by 4 bases and J by 8 bases, 6 bases remained unmatched. This CDR3 is 13 amino acids long. Germline V gene lookup returns CDR1 SGHAT and CDR2 FQNNGV.